One T cell receptor beta chain is described in this entry. No cognate antigen has been identified for it. It has no much larger one-base neighbor in the sample; base qualities were not kept. Genomic DNA was extracted with the Qiagen DNeasy kit from unsorted PBMCs and from negatively selected CD4+ and CD8+ fractions. Using primers that anneal to V and J segments, immunoSEQ multiplex PCR amplified the TCR beta CDR3 regions. A synthetic immune receptor repertoire was used to minimize amplification bias, and any remaining bias was removed computationally after sequencing. The original methods were these. Custom Python scripts were used to quantify repertoire diversity as the Shannon entropy index. The unsorted, CD4+ and CD8+ repertoires were each analyzed separately, with the exception of combined analyses, where CD4+ and CD8+ sequences were merged in silico. Clonal expansion was defined as a frequency increase of at least 2-fold after treatment compared with C1D1, and clones undetected at baseline were assigned a pseudocount of 0.5. Clones with 0 or 1 copy at C1D1 were classified as singleton clones, and clones with 2 or more copies were classified as non-singleton clones. By matching protein sequences in sorted samples from the same patient, clones expanded in unsorted samples were annotated as CD4+, CD8+ or unknown. Diversity changes from C1D1 to C4D1 were tested in paired samples using Wilcoxon tests. What TCRdb holds here is the immuneACCESS table cut down to in-frame rearrangements. Part of the clones is not present; checked against another copy, under half of the missing clones reflect an unresolved V gene, and the others are unexplained. V, J and clone size reflect that table, while D and trimming were determined from the DNA. This sample lists about 30,000 clones; roughly 87% were detected once. The top ten hold roughly 2.3% of the sample.

The data stem from a study of PD-1 blockade in classical Hodgkin lymphoma (dated by TCRdb to 2020 to 2021). Background for the entire study: Nivolumab dosing was 3 mg/kg intravenously every 2 weeks, continuing until either disease progression or unacceptable toxicity. A peripheral blood immune signature of response to PD-1 blockade in classical Hodgkin lymphoma was defined using TCR beta sequencing and CyTOF.

The sample's time point, from its label and the paper: cycle 1 day 1 (C1D1), immediately before nivolumab initiation. All trial patients had relapsed after autologous stem cell transplantation, with cohorts A, B and C differing in prior brentuximab vedotin exposure. CD4+ T cells were purified from thawed PBMCs by magnetic negative selection with a Miltenyi CD4+ T cell isolation kit. A total of 50 to 70 patients with relapsed/refractory classical Hodgkin lymphoma made up the trial cohort, and each patient's best overall response was complete response, partial response or progressive disease. Trial patients were treated with single-agent nivolumab in the multi-cohort phase II CheckMate 205 trial. An independent review committee assessed best overall response using the 2007 International Working Group response criteria. PBMCs from the trial were collected at three points: immediately before nivolumab initiation (C1D1), and during therapy at cycle 2 day 1 and cycle 4 day 1. Peripheral blood was collected in 8 mL Vacutainer Cell Preparation Tubes, from which PBMCs were isolated by centrifugation and then cryopreserved. Purified CD4+ and CD8+ fractions were prepared only for cases in which an additional PBMC sample was available. Magnetically labelled cells were removed on LS columns in a quadroMACS separator, and the flow-through was collected as the purified fraction.

Here is what the overall study found, with its caveats: Diversity was lower in patients who began nivolumab less than 1 year after ASCT, so these patients were left out of later analyses to avoid confounding by immune reconstitution. The study covered only a single clinical trial cohort, and the causes of the repertoire differences, possibly disease activity or prior therapy, were still not defined. A significant rise by C4D1 was seen in CD4+ but not CD8+ TCR diversity (p=0.0027 vs p=0.16), with the rise being most apparent in complete responders (p=0.02). Baseline TCR diversity was reported to be lower in newly diagnosed patients than in healthy donors, and even lower in relapsed/refractory patients. Among trial patients, those achieving complete response had baseline diversity similar to that of newly diagnosed patients, while diversity was significantly lower in partial responders and progressors.

The CDR3 runs 16 residues from the cysteine to the phenylalanine. Here the CDR3 DNA is all that survives: 48 bases in frame from base 1. Via the germline V gene, CDR1 is KGHSH and CDR2 LQKENI. Trimming removed 3 bases from V and 0 bases from J; the gene matches leave 6 bases unexplained. The receptor chain draws on TRBV18 and TRBJ2-3; the central 7 bases match TRBD1. The specimen comprised CD4+ T cells from blood, sampled at baseline. The receptor's source is a human donor with classical Hodgkin lymphoma. The CDR3: CASSPTTGASTDTQYF. The nucleotides are TGTGCCAGCTCACCTACAACAGGGGCTAGCACAGATACGCAGTATTTT. With the rest looked up from the reference TRBV18 and TRBJ2-3 genes rather than sequenced, the full variable domain is NAGVMQNPRHLVRRRGQEARLRCSPMKGHSHVYWYRQLPEEGLKFMVYLQKENIIDESGMPKERFSAEFPKEGPSILRIQQVVRGDSAAYFCASSPTTGASTDTQYFGPGTRLTVL.